Given below is one TCR beta chain in context. In the study's own analysis: Estimation of nucleated cell counts relied on the amplification of reference gene primers. Sequencing was performed with immunoSEQ multiplex PCR; in TCRdb, only in-frame clones are kept and a portion is missing. V and J calls and clone size are given by that table; D and trimming were obtained from the DNA. Found here are about 240,000 clones, 82% of them singletons; the top ten hold under 15%. The V gene's germline CDR1 is MNHEY and CDR2 SVGAGI. Trimming stripped 7 bases from V and 2 bases from J, with 11 bases between. This CDR3 has 13 residues. The sample belongs to a study of blood T cell repertoires in COVID-19. Study-wide background: Donors in the United States, Italy and Spain gave samples during acute or convalescent COVID-19. Sources were T cells, B-cell-depleted T cells, or PBMCs; the material itself was cDNA or gDNA.

The chain employs TRBV6-5 and TRBJ1-2, with D perhaps TRBD1 (6 bases). Sequencing was performed on peripheral blood. This TCR came from a woman aged 55 to 70 with active or convalescent COVID-19. The CDR3 nucleotides are TGTGCCAGCATCACCGGGACAAACTATGGCTACACCTTC. Translating gives CASITGTNYGYTF.